This T cell receptor beta chain was obtained from a study of human T cells and chemical hapten exposure. MiXCR, run by TCRdb on the RACE reads, gives a single entry per CDR3 protein. Of some 170,000 distinct CDR3 sequences listed, 25% to 35% were seen once; the top ten hold around 2.3%. V dropped 6 bases and J dropped 10; count of bases not matched to a gene: 11. This CDR3 region has 14 residues. In germline, CDR1 is DFQATT, CDR2 SNEGSKA (reference sequence). The sample's time point: patch test 3, about 24 weeks after DPC sensitization. Treatment indicated: therapeutic diphenylcyclopropenone sensitization with weekly scalp DPC.

The specimen comprised whole blood, sampled in connection with sensitization to the hapten diphenylcyclopropenone (DPC). This receptor was taken from a woman in her late teens or twenties with alopecia areata. Some clones in this sample may be carry-over from other donors' samples. This sequence joins TRBV20-1 and TRBJ2-1, with 11 bases identical to TRBD1. CDR3 residues: CSAKGQGVFWEQFF. The CDR3 DNA reads TGCAGTGCAAAGGGACAGGGGGTTTTTTGGGAGCAGTTCTTC.